This T cell receptor beta chain was sequenced during a study of T cells after posttransplantation cyclophosphamide (dated by TCRdb to 2016 to 2017). A note on the overall study: The study tracked T cell repertoire reconstitution by TRB sequencing after myeloablative bone marrow transplantation using posttransplantation cyclophosphamide as GVHD prophylaxis. Up to about 3 additional blood samples from 2 to 5.2 years after transplant were also TRB-sequenced in 3 patients, as was pretransplant blood from several patients. TRA and TRB clonality were tightly correlated in roughly ten samples, so subsequent TCR analyses focused on TRB only. Public TRB sequences were checked against a database of over 3,000 sequences associated with responses to pathogens, tumor antigens, self-antigens and alloantigens. Samples from around 37 PTCy-treated patients, along with samples from roughly 15 of their related bone marrow donors, underwent antigen receptor sequencing. TRB sequencing was performed on blood from all 35 or so PTCy patients with 1-year posttransplant specimens. General study outcomes and caveats: Across 45 to 50 patients, TRB clonality was highly associated with recipient CMV seropositivity and CMV reactivation, and PTCy diversity was similar to diversity in CNI/methotrexate controls. Donor-recipient similarity was low at 1-2 months but increased during the first year, and donor CD8+ memory clones often dominated later blood repertoires. The TRB repertoires of T cells infiltrating skin or the GI tract showed only limited overlap with the TRB repertoires found in blood.

TRB sequencing was run on genomic DNA with either the immunoSEQ assay at survey resolution or the hsTCRB kit. As for the authors' bioinformatics: The immunoSEQ software handled initial read processing, and the LymphoSeq R package was used for repertoire analyses. Clonality was calculated as 1 minus normalized Shannon entropy, and the Gini coefficient was also calculated for each TRB dataset. Phenotypes of unsorted samples were inferred by mapping TRB sequences from sorted subsets of the recipient or donor onto unsorted samples of the same recipient. TCRdb mirrors the immuneACCESS table, restricted to in-frame sequences. Some clones are absent from its copies; in checked studies, under half trace to an unresolved V gene, and the reason for the others is unknown. D and trimming come from the DNA, and the V and J calls and clone size come from that table. This sample has 9,700 or so clones in its table, and 95% to 98% of those were observed once. The ten largest account for roughly 0.25% of the sample.

Naive T cells were defined as viable CD3+CD4+ or CD3+CD8+ cells that were CCR7+CD45RA+CD45RO-CD95-CD27+CD28+. On the day of marrow donation, related bone marrow donors gave peripheral blood samples. Peripheral blood and bone marrow mononuclear cells were isolated by Ficoll-Hypaque density centrifugation and cryopreserved. CD4+ and CD8+ T cells, including naive and memory subsets, were sorted by FACS on a FACSAria II. On this clone: Its antigen is still unknown. No much larger clone exists at a distance of one base, and base qualities are not known.

The receptor was derived from a woman aged 60-75 years in good health, CMV-negative, and a related stem cell transplant donor. Source material: naive CD4+ T cells sorted from PBMCs.

At the DNA level, the sequence is TGTGCCAGCAGAAGAACAGGGGGAAGGACCGGGGAGCTGTTTTTT. It translates as CASRRTGGRTGELFF. The rearrangement joined TRBV7-2 to TRBJ2-2; the junction holds 8 bases that match TRBD1. V lost 6 bases and J lost 5 bases, and the count of bases not matched to a germline gene is 8. The germline V gene supplies CDR1 SGHTA and CDR2 FQGNSA. The CDR3, cysteine through phenylalanine, is 15 amino acids long. Only the CDR3 part of the read is kept: 45 bases, read in frame from the first base. The CDR3, completed at both ends by the reference TRBV7-2 and TRBJ2-2 genes, gives the full variable domain GAGVSQSPSNKVTEKGKDVELRCDPISGHTALYWYRQSLGQGLEFLIYFQGNSAPDKSGLPSDRFSAERTGGSVSTLTIQRTQQEDSAVYLCASRRTGGRTGELFFGEGSRLTVL.